The following is a TCR beta chain sequence with its context. The record originates from a study of blood T cell repertoires in COVID-19. Overall study context: Acute and convalescent COVID-19 samples came from the United States, Italy and Spain.

In the study's own analysis: Cell counts per sample came from amplifying reference gene primers. TCRdb's table, derived via immunoSEQ multiplex PCR, lists solely in-frame clones and lacks some. V, J and clone size were drawn from that table, and D and trimming were deduced from the DNA. The sample lists just under 150,000 clones; around 87% were seen once. Sample: peripheral blood. The TCR sequence derives from a man aged 50 to 60 who had recovered from COVID-19.

CDR3 DNA sequence: TGCGCCAGCAGCTTGGCGAATCTCACAGGGGCAATGAACACTGAAGCTTTCTTT. Protein product: CASSLANLTGAMNTEAFF. This sequence joins TRBV5-1 and TRBJ1-1; 7 bases agree with TRBD1. The germline gives CDR1 SGHRS, CDR2 YFSETQ. CDR3 length equals 18 residues. Trimming removed 0 bases from V and 0 bases from J; junction bases left unmatched: 11. The entire variable domain, with the rest obtained from reference TRBV5-1 and TRBJ1-1, is as follows: KAGVTQTPRYLIKTRGQQVTLSCSPISGHRSVSWYQQTPGQGLQFLFEYFSETQRNKGNFPGRFSGRQFSNSRSEMNVSTLELGDSALYLCASSLANLTGAMNTEAFFGQGTRLTVV.